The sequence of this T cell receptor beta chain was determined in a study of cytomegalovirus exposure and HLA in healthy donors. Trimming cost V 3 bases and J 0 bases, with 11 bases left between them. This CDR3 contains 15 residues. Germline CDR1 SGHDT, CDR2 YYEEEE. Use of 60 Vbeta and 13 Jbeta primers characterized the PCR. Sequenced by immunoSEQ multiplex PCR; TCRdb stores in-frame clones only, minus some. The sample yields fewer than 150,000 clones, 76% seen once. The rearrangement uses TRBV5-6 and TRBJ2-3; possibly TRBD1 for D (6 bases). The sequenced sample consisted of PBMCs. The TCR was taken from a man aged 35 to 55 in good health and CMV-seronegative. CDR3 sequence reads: CASSWRTESTDTQYF. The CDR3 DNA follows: TGTGCCAGCAGCTGGCGGACAGAGAGCACAGATACGCAGTATTTT.